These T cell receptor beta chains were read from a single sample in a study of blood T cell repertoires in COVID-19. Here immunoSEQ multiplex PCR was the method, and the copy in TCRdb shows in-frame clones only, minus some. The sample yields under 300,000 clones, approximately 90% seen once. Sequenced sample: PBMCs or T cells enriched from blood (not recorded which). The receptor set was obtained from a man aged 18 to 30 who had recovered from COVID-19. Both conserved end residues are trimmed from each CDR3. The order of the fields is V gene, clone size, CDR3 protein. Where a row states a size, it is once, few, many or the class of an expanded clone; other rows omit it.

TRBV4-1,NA,ASSQERGLETQY
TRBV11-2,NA,ASSSVGGPYEKLF
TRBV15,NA,ATSRVGKWTYYSNQPQH
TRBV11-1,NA,ASSRTGNSPLH
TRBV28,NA,ASWDVTGGQPQH
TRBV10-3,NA,AISEGTGGVEQY
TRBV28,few,ASSPSPGTGNYEQY
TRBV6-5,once,ASSNRGSRDGYT
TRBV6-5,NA,ASRDTRSYGYT
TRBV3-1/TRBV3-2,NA,ASSQEAGFNEQF
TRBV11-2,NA,ASASRRQGNLNEQY
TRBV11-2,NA,ASSLDSSGYEQY
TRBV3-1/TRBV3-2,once,ASSQDRSRGRTEAF
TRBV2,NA,ASYTQGILRAF
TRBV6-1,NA,ASSEQGVGTEAF
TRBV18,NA,ASSPATGINTEAF
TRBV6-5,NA,ASRRLGAAEQF
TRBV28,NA,ASSSPGAGEQYGYT
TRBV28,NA,ATTRQGLNTEAF
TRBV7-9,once,ASSLLREYTGELF
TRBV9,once,ASSVGTSNSDTQY
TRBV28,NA,ASVAGGRRQETQY
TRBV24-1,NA,ATSDLDRAGETQY
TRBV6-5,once,ASSSFAQYEQY
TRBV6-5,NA,ASSRDRAGETQY
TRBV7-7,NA,ASSPTPTSYEQY
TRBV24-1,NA,ATSEADRGYEKLF
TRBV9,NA,ASSLYGAGAGNEQF
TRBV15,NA,ATSRDREGNQPQH
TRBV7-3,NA,ASSSRGTPSKNAEAF
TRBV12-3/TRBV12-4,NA,ASGYGGNQPQH
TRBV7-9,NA,ASSAGRDSDEQY
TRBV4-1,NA,ASSQGIAGWDGYT